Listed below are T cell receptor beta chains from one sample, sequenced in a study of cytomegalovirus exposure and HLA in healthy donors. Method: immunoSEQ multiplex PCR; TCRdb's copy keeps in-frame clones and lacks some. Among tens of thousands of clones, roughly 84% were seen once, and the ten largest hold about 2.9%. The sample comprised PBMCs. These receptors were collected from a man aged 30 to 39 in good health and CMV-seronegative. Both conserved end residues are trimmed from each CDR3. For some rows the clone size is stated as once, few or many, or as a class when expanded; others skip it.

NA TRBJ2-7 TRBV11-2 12 ASRPQGKSYEQY
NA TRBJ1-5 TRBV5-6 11 ASSFVGGGPQH
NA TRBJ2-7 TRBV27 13 ASSQPPGSSYEQY
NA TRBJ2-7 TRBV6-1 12 ASFRTGQAYEQY
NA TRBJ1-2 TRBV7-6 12 ASSEGEGLYGYT
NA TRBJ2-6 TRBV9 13 ASSVGALGANVLT
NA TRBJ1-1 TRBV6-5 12 ASSLGQADTEAF
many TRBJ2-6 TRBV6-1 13 ASSARVSGANVLT
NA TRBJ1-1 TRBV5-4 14 ASSLAIQGGNTEAF
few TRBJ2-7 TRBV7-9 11 ASSPEGSYEQY
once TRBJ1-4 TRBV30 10 AWRTYNEKLF
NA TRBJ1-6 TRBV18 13 ASSPPYRGNSPLH
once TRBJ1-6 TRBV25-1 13 ASSEFGGPNSPLH
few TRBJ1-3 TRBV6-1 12 ASSEFGDRDTIY
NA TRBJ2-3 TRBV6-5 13 ASSYSNQGVGTQY
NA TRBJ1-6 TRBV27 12 ASSLGGFNSPLH
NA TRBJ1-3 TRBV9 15 ASSVGTGGSSGNTIY
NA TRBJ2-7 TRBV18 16 ASSPPSILGLAGYEQY
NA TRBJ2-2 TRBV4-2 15 ASSQFSAGAVTGELF
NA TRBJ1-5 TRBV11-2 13 ASSLMTGSNQPQH
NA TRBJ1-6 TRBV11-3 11 ASSSQLNSPLH
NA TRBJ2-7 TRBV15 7 AVGSEQY
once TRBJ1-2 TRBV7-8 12 ASSLGRVDYGYT
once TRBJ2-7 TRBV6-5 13 ASRSLGGVPYEQY
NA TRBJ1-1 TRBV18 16 ASSLISGQVHGGTEAF
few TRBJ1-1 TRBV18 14 ASSPRSRTGGLEAF
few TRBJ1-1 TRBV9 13 ASSVRDRANTEAF
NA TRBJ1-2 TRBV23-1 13 ALTDRRSKSYGYT
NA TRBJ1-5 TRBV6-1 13 ASSEGLDINQPQH
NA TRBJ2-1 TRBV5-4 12 ASSLASGGNEQF
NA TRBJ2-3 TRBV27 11 ASSLAGTDTQY
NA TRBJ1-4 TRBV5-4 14 ASSPGGTATNEKLF
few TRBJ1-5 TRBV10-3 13 AISGPGQINQPQH
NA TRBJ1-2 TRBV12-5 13 ASGLTMDRGNGYT
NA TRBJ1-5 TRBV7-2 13 ASSPGRAGNQPQH
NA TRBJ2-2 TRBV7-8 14 ASSLYGGSNTGELF
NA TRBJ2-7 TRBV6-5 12 ASNAVGKSYEQY
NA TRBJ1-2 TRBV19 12 ASLERQGNYGYT
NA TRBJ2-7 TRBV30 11 AWSYPGGFGQY
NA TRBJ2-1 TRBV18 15 ASSPQRQGSSYNEQF
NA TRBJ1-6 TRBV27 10 ASSFRNSPLH
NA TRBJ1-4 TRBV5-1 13 ASSYGQGTNEKLF
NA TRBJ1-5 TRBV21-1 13 ASSSLRNDQRPQH
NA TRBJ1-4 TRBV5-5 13 ASSLLAGRGEKLF
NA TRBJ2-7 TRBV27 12 ASAYGTSVLEQY